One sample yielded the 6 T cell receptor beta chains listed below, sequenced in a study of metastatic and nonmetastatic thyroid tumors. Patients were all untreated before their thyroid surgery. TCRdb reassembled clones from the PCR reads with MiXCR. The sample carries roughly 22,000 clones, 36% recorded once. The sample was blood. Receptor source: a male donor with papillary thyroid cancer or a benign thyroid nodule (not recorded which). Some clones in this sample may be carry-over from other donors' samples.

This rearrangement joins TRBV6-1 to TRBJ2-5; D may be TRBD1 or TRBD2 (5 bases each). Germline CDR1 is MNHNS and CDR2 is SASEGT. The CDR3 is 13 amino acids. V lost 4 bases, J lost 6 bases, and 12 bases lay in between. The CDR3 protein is CASSGGKGQTQYF. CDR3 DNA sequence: TGTGCCAGCAGTGGCGGCAAGGGACAGACCCAGTACTTC.

CDR3 in amino acids: CSARDPTAGVANEQFF. The CDR3 DNA follows: TGCAGTGCTAGAGATCCAACGGCGGGAGTCGCCAATGAGCAGTTCTTC. The J gene is TRBJ2-1, the V gene TRBV20-1; 7 bases agree with TRBD2. The V segment lost 0 bases and the J segment 6 bases; nucleotides outside the gene matches: 11. The CDR3 is made up of 16 amino acids. The germline CDR1 and CDR2 sequences are DFQATT and SNEGSKA (reference sequence).

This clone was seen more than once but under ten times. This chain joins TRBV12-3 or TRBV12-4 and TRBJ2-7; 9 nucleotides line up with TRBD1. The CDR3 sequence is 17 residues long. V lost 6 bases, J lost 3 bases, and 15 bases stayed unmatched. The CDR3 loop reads CASSPSWGQGFGYEQYF. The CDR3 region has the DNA TGTGCCAGCAGCCCTTCCTGGGGACAGGGTTTCGGCTACGAGCAGTACTTC.

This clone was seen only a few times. CDR3 sequence reads: CATSDEVNEKLFF. CDR3 DNA: TGTGCCACCAGTGATGAGGTGAATGAAAAACTGTTTTTT. The rearrangement uses TRBV24-1 and TRBJ1-4; D gene uncertain. The CDR3 has 13 amino acids. Germline V gene lookup returns CDR1 KGHDR and CDR2 SFDVKD. V dropped 3 bases and J dropped 5 bases, with 6 bases sitting between them.

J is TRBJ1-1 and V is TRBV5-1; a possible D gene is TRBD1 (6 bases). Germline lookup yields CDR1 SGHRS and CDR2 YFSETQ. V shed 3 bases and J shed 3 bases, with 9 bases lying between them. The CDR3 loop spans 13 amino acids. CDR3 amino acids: CASSSGADTEAFF. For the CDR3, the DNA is TGCGCCAGCAGCTCGGGGGCGGACACTGAAGCTTTCTTT.

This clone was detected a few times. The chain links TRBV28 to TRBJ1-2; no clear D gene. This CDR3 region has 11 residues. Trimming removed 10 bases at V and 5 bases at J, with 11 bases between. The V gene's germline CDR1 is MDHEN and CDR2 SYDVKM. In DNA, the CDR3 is TGTGCCACACTCGATTCATATGGCTACACCTTC. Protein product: CATLDSYGYTF.